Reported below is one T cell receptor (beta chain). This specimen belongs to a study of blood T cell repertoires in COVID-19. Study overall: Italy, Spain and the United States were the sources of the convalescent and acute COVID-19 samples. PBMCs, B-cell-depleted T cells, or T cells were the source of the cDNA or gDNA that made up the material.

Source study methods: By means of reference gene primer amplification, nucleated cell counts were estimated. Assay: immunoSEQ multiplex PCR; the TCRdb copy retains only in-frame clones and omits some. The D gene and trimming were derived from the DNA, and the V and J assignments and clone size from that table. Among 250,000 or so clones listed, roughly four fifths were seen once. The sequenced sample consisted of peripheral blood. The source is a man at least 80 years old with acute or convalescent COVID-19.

Here the CDR3 DNA reads TGTGCCACCAGCGGCTTTATACCGGGACAGGGTATAATCACCGGGGAGCTGTTTTTT. Encoded protein: CATSGFIPGQGIITGELFF. The V gene is TRBV15, the J gene TRBJ2-2; TRBD1 agrees at 9 bases. In germline, CDR1 is LNHNV, CDR2 YYDKDF (reference sequence). The CDR3 consists of 19 residues. After removal of 5 bases from V and 4 bases from J, the junction contained 17 bases not matched to a gene.